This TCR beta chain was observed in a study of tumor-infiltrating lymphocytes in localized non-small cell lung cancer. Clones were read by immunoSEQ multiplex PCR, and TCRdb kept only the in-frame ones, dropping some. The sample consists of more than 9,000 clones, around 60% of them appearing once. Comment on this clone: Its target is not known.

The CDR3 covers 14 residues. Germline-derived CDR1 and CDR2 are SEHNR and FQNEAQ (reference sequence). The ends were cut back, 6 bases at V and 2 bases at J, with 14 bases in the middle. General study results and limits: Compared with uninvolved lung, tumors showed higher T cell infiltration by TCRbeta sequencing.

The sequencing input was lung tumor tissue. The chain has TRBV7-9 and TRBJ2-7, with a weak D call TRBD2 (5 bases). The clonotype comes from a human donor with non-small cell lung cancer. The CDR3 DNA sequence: TGTGCCAGCAGTTCCGGTTCCGGGGCCTACGAGCAGTACTTC. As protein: CASSSGSGAYEQYF.